Shown below are 5 T cell receptor beta chains from a single sample sequenced in a study of blood T cell repertoires in COVID-19. Assay: immunoSEQ multiplex PCR; the TCRdb copy retains only in-frame clones and omits some. Of hundreds of thousands of clones listed, approximately 90% are singletons. The sequenced sample was PBMCs or T cells enriched from blood (not recorded which). These receptors all come from a woman younger than 35 who had recovered from COVID-19.

CDR3 sequence: CASRAGGTNTEAFF. The CDR3 nucleotides are TGTGCCAGCAGGGCAGGGGGGACGAACACTGAAGCTTTCTTT. This chain links TRBV27 with TRBJ1-1; 7 bases match TRBD1. Trimming took 6 bases from V and 1 from J; bases not matched to a gene: 5. Germline V gene lookup returns CDR1 MNHEY and CDR2 SMNVEV (reference sequence). This CDR3 spans 14 amino acids.

The gene calls are TRBV2 and TRBJ2-1; TRBD2 agrees at 7 bases. This CDR3 spans 13 amino acids. Germline CDR1 SNHLY, CDR2 FYNNEI. V was clipped by 4 bases and J by 7 bases; unmatched bases: 4. The CDR3 is CASSGISGNEQFF. CDR3 sequence (DNA): TGTGCCAGCAGTGGTATTAGCGGGAATGAGCAGTTCTTC.

This chain connects TRBV7-6 to TRBJ2-7; 9 bases are a match to TRBD1. This CDR3 has 15 residues. V was clipped by 0 bases and J by 7 bases; unmatched bases: 7. The germline V gene has CDR1 SGHVS and CDR2 FNYEAQ. The CDR3 sequence: CASSLAGTGSGEQYF. The DNA for the CDR3 is TGTGCCAGCAGCTTAGCCGGGACAGGGTCTGGGGAGCAGTACTTC. Filled out from reference TRBV7-6 and TRBJ2-7, the complete variable domain reads GAGVSQSPRYKVTKRGQDVALRCDPISGHVSLYWYRQALGQGPEFLTYFNYEAQQDKSGLPNDRFSAERPEGSISTLTIQRTEQRDSAMYRCASSLAGTGSGEQYFGPGTRLTVT.

The CDR3 protein is CASSFTAYDATNEKLFF. CDR3 in DNA: TGTGCCAGCAGCTTCACCGCCTATGATGCAACTAATGAAAAACTGTTTTTT. The rearrangement links TRBV5-5 to TRBJ1-4; D remains ambiguous. Trimming took 2 bases from V and 0 from J, leaving 14 bases between them. Germline loops: CDR1 SGHKS, CDR2 YYEKEE (reference sequence). The CDR3 has 17 residues. Complete variable domain (other parts from reference TRBV5-5 and TRBJ1-4): DAGVTQSPTHLIKTRGQQVTLRCSPISGHKSVSWYQQVLGQGPQFIFQYYEKEERGRGNFPDRFSARQFPNYSSELNVNALLLGDSALYLCASSFTAYDATNEKLFFGSGTQLSVL.

The chain carries TRBV11-1 and TRBJ2-1; D perhaps matches TRBD1 (6 bases). V lost 5 bases to trimming and J lost 2 bases, with 13 bases between them. Germline V lookup: CDR1 SGHAT, CDR2 FQDESV (reference sequence). This CDR3 region has 15 residues. CDR3 sequence (DNA): TGTGCCAGCAGCCCAAACAGGGACCCCTACAATGAGCAGTTCTTC. Translation gives CASSPNRDPYNEQFF.